This T cell receptor (beta chain) was sequenced for a study of cytomegalovirus exposure and HLA in healthy donors. The protocol was immunoSEQ multiplex PCR, while the TCRdb copy is restricted to in-frame clones and leaves out a portion. The data show 100,000 to 150,000 clones, around 94% seen once. V trimming: 6 bases; J trimming: 4 bases; junction bases outside the gene matches: 7. Germline V CDR1 and CDR2: MNHEY, SVGAGI. The CDR3 contains 15 residues. This clone was seen only once. The sequenced sample was PBMCs. The sequence derives from a woman between 18 and 30 years old in good health and CMV-seronegative. The chain joins TRBV6-5 to TRBJ2-7, with 12 nucleotides matching TRBD2. CDR3 in DNA: TGTGCCAGCAGGATACGGACTAGCGGGATTTACGAGCAGTACTTC. Its protein is CASRIRTSGIYEQYF.